The rows below give T cell receptor beta chains drawn from one sample of a study of OX40 agonist ivuxolimab in advanced cancers. Measured with immunoSEQ multiplex PCR; TCRdb has only the in-frame clones, and not every one. The sample holds tens of thousands of clones; 80% to 85% are singletons and the top ten take 6% to 8%. The sample consisted of CD4+ or CD8+ T cells sorted from blood, taken in a trial of the OX40 agonist ivuxolimab. The receptors derive from an adult with an advanced solid tumor such as melanoma, head and neck, liver or kidney cancer. CDR3s include the opening cysteine and the closing phenylalanine or tryptophan. The D gene is left open where the match is weak. A clone size is listed for some rows: how often the clone was seen (once, few, many), or a class if it is expanded.

j_call,d_call,clone_size,v_call,cdr3_nt,cdr3_aa
TRBJ2-3,TRBD2,.,TRBV10-3,TGTGCCATCAGTGGGGGTACGGCGGGAGGAGACACAGATACGCAGTATTTT,CAISGGTAGGDTDTQYF
TRBJ1-2,.,.,TRBV6-1,TGTGCCAGCAATTTGGGGGGAGGCTACACCTTC,CASNLGGGYTF
TRBJ2-1,TRBD2,.,TRBV4-3,TGCGCCAGCAGCCAAGTGATAGCGGGAAACAATGAGCAGTTCTTC,CASSQVIAGNNEQFF
TRBJ2-7,.,.,TRBV9,TGTGCCAGCAGAATACTTAAGAACCCGGGATCCTACGAGCAGTACTTC,CASRILKNPGSYEQYF
TRBJ2-5,TRBD1,.,TRBV15,TGTGCCACCAGCTCGGGACAGAGCAGGGAGACCCAGTACTTC,CATSSGQSRETQYF
TRBJ2-3,.,.,TRBV5-1,TGCGCCAGCAGCTTGGGTTTCGGCGCGACAGATACGCAGTATTTT,CASSLGFGATDTQYF
TRBJ2-3,TRBD1,.,TRBV6-5,TGTGCCAGCAGGGGACAGGGGACAGATACGCAGTATTTT,CASRGQGTDTQYF
TRBJ2-5,.,.,TRBV7-2,TGTGCCAGCAGCCAAATATTGGCGAGCGGGCGTCAAGAGACCCAGTACTTC,CASSQILASGRQETQYF
TRBJ1-5,TRBD1,.,TRBV5-1,TGCGCCAGCAGCTTGGCCCCAGGGGGTCAGCCCCAGCATTTT,CASSLAPGGQPQHF
TRBJ2-6,.,once,TRBV6-6,TGTGCCAGCAGTTACTCGAGCCTCTCTGGGGCCAACGTCCTGACTTTC,CASSYSSLSGANVLTF
TRBJ2-1,.,.,TRBV20-1,TGCAGTGCTAGCTCCAACAATGAGCAGTTCTTC,CSASSNNEQFF
TRBJ1-1,.,.,TRBV5-1,TGCGCCAGCAGCTTGTACGGACAGCTGAACACTGAAGCTTTCTTT,CASSLYGQLNTEAFF
TRBJ2-7,.,medium-sized,TRBV2,TGTGCCAGCAGACTCCGTGACAAGGGGCTCTACGAGCAGTACTTC,CASRLRDKGLYEQYF
TRBJ1-5,.,.,TRBV19,TGTGCCAGTAGTATGTCCAGTTCTTATAGCAATCAGCCCCAGCATTTT,CASSMSSSYSNQPQHF
TRBJ1-1,.,.,TRBV10-2,TGCGCCAGCAGTGAGTACAGAAACACTGAAGCTTTCTTT,CASSEYRNTEAFF
TRBJ1-5,TRBD1,.,TRBV5-1,TGCGCCAGCAGCTTGTTCGGGACAGATGATCAGCCCCAGCATTTT,CASSLFGTDDQPQHF
TRBJ1-2,.,.,TRBV7-6,TGTGCCAGCAGCCCTATGCCGGGGGCCGGCTATGGCTACACCTTC,CASSPMPGAGYGYTF
TRBJ1-3,.,.,TRBV18,TGTGCCAGCTCACCAGCACCAGGGATTCCTGGAAACACCATATATTTT,CASSPAPGIPGNTIYF
TRBJ2-1,TRBD1,.,TRBV6-6,TGTGCCAGCAGTAGGACAGGGGTCGACAATGAGCAGTTCTTC,CASSRTGVDNEQFF
TRBJ2-3,TRBD2,.,TRBV19,TGTGCCAGTAGGATTTCAGGGGGCCCCTCAACTAGCGGGAGGGCTAAAGATACGCAGTATTTT,CASRISGGPSTSGRAKDTQYF
TRBJ2-5,TRBD1,.,TRBV6-6,TGTGCCAGCGAAACGTCACAGGGGGAAGAGACCCAGTACTTC,CASETSQGEETQYF
TRBJ2-7,TRBD1,.,TRBV7-2,TGTGCCAGCAGCGGAGACAGGGGGCCGGGAGGAAGAAACGAGCAGTACTTC,CASSGDRGPGGRNEQYF
TRBJ2-3,TRBD1,.,TRBV10-1,TGCGCCAGCAGTGAGTTCCCGGGACAGCCCACAGATACGCAGTATTTT,CASSEFPGQPTDTQYF
TRBJ2-3,TRBD1,.,TRBV18,TGTGCCAGCTCACCACCGGGACAGGGTTGGGGAACAGATACGCAGTATTTT,CASSPPGQGWGTDTQYF
TRBJ2-3,.,.,TRBV19,TGTGCCAGTTCTTGGACAAGCACAGATACGCAGTATTTT,CASSWTSTDTQYF
TRBJ2-2,.,few,TRBV6-6,TGTGCCAGCAGGGAGACCGGGGAGCTGTTTTTT,CASRETGELFF
TRBJ2-2,TRBD2,.,TRBV9,TGTGCCAGCAGCCCCGGGGGGGGGCGCACCGGGGAGCTGTTTTTT,CASSPGGGRTGELFF
TRBJ1-5,TRBD1,.,TRBV10-3,TGTGCCATCAGTGAGACGCGGTGGGGAGGGGGCAATAGCAATCAGCCCCAGCATTTT,CAISETRWGGGNSNQPQHF
TRBJ1-4,TRBD1,.,TRBV5-1,TGCGCCAGCAGCCAGGACAGGGGAAGCGAAAAACTGTTTTTT,CASSQDRGSEKLFF
TRBJ1-5,.,.,TRBV19,TGTGCCAGTAGTACCCCCGAGGCCCACCTTCGGCCCCAGCATTTT,CASSTPEAHLRPQHF
TRBJ2-2,TRBD1,once,TRBV18,TGTGCCAGCTCACCGGAGGACAGGGCGAACACCGGGGAGCTGTTTTTT,CASSPEDRANTGELFF
TRBJ2-7,.,.,TRBV28,TGTGCCAGCAGTTTACTTGCGGCCCTAAGGGGCGAGCAGTACTTC,CASSLLAALRGEQYF
TRBJ2-3,.,.,TRBV19,TGTGCCAGTAGTATACGGCGGGTAAGCACAGATACGCAGTATTTT,CASSIRRVSTDTQYF
TRBJ2-2,TRBD2,once,TRBV5-6,TGTGCCAGCAGCTTGCCGACTAGCGGGGTGCCCGGGGAGCTGTTTTTT,CASSLPTSGVPGELFF
TRBJ2-5,.,.,TRBV6-5,TGTGCCAGCAGTTATTTGCCGGGAGAGACCCAGTACTTC,CASSYLPGETQYF
TRBJ2-3,.,.,TRBV4-1,TGCGCCAGCAGCCAACCACTCCGAAGCACAGATACGCAGTATTTT,CASSQPLRSTDTQYF
TRBJ2-7,TRBD2,.,TRBV6-6,TGTGCCAGCAGTTATGGCTTGGGGGGGTACTACGAGCAGTACTTC,CASSYGLGGYYEQYF
TRBJ2-5,.,few,TRBV2,TGTGCCAGCAGTGTTCGGGGTTTCGGAGAGACCCAGTACTTC,CASSVRGFGETQYF
TRBJ2-5,.,.,TRBV18,TGTGCCAGCTCACCACGGATTCAAGAGACCCAGTACTTC,CASSPRIQETQYF
TRBJ2-1,TRBD1,.,TRBV5-1,TGCGCCAGCAGCTTGGGCTCGACAGGGTACAATGAGCAGTTCTTC,CASSLGSTGYNEQFF
TRBJ2-2,TRBD2,.,TRBV7-2,TGTGCCTCCCGGATGGTAGCGGGGGGTTTCGCCGGGGAGCTGTTTTTT,CASRMVAGGFAGELFF
TRBJ2-2,.,.,TRBV18,TGTGCCAGCTCACCGTCGACAAGTAACACCGGGGAGCTGTTTTTT,CASSPSTSNTGELFF
TRBJ1-4,.,once,TRBV9,TGTGCCAGCAGCCGGTTAGGGGAAGTCGGTGAAAAACTGTTTTTT,CASSRLGEVGEKLFF
TRBJ1-1,.,.,TRBV27,TGTGCCAGCAGTCCGAGTATGAACACTGAAGCTTTCTTT,CASSPSMNTEAFF
TRBJ2-1,.,once,TRBV7-9,TGTGCCAGCAGCAGGACAGCTCCTTTATCCTACAATGAGCAGTTCTTC,CASSRTAPLSYNEQFF
TRBJ2-2,.,.,TRBV5-1,TGCGCCAGCAGCTTGACGGGGAACACCGGGGAGCTGTTTTTT,CASSLTGNTGELFF
TRBJ1-6,.,.,TRBV11-2,TGTGCCAGCAGCTTAGGGGGGGTATTGTCACCCCTCCACTTT,CASSLGGVLSPLHF
TRBJ2-1,TRBD2,few,TRBV19,TGTGCCAGTAGTTCCGAGGGACTAGCGGGTTGGAATGAGCAGTTCTTC,CASSSEGLAGWNEQFF
TRBJ2-1,.,.,TRBV6-6,TGTGCCAGCAGTGCTAGGGACTACAATGAGCAGTTCTTC,CASSARDYNEQFF
TRBJ2-2,.,.,TRBV5-1,TGCGCCAGCAGTTACGCGGGGAACACCGGGGAGCTGTTTTTT,CASSYAGNTGELFF
TRBJ2-1,TRBD2,.,TRBV27,TGTGCCAGCAGCCCGAGGCCGCGTCTAGCGGGAGACTACAATGAGCAGTTCTTC,CASSPRPRLAGDYNEQFF
TRBJ1-4,.,.,TRBV7-2,TGTGCCAGCAGCTTAGGGCAGGGAGCGAGAAAACTGTTTTTT,CASSLGQGARKLFF
TRBJ1-2,.,.,TRBV6-1,TGTGCCAGCAGTGAAGGAGACAGGACCCGCTATGGCTACACCTTC,CASSEGDRTRYGYTF
TRBJ2-5,TRBD2,.,TRBV6-5,TGTGCCAGCGGACTAGCGGGGTTAGAGACCCAGTACTTC,CASGLAGLETQYF